The clone carrying this T cell receptor beta chain was detected once. Its antigen is currently unknown. These data come from a study of shared clonotypes between healthy human individuals. General study points: It was observed that roughly 5.5% of naive CD4 clonotypes were shared across several donors. An expected dependence of interdonor clonotype sharing on sequencing depth was noted. Clonotypes not shared had lower generation probabilities than those common to all four donors.

Deletions cut 4 bases from V and 0 bases from J, with 13 bases between. The germline CDR1 and CDR2 sequences are SGHAT and FQNNGV. The CDR3 is 16 residues long. Here immunoSEQ multiplex PCR was the method, and the copy in TCRdb shows in-frame clones only, minus some. The data show about 2,200,000 clones, with just over 90% seen just once and around 1.7% held by the top ten. It was CD45RO-negative cells, positively selected for CCR7, that made up naive CD8 cells, with terminally differentiated effector memory CD45RA+ cells excluded. J is TRBJ2-4 and V is TRBV11-2, with D perhaps TRBD2 (5 bases). This TCR derives from a man between 18 and 29 years old in good health. Some clones in this sample may be carry-over from other donors' samples. Sequences were obtained from naive CD8+ T cells from PBMCs. The CDR3 region has the DNA TGTGCCAGCAGCTCCCGGGGAACCCTAGCCAAAAACATTCAGTACTTC. Encoded protein: CASSSRGTLAKNIQYF.